The next 26 T cell receptor beta chains were all read from a single sample in a study of CD8+ T cells in alopecia areata. Following extraction, RNA underwent reverse transcription to cDNA, which served as the sequencing template. The data were produced by immunoSEQ multiplex PCR, yet TCRdb's version contains in-frame clones alone and is incomplete. The table includes approximately 59,000 clones, about half detected once. Here the sequenced sample was CD8+ T cells sorted from blood, taken at week 0. These receptors were taken from a human donor with alopecia areata.

This chain connects TRBV19 to TRBJ2-5, with D uncertain. The CDR3 has 13 amino acids. Trimming took off 3 bases at V and 7 bases at J, with 12 bases between the two ends. Germline V gene lookup returns CDR1 LNHDA and CDR2 SQIVND (reference sequence). The CDR3, as DNA: TGTGCCAGTAGTATCTGGCAGGATCCGACCCAGTACTTC. It specifies CASSIWQDPTQYF. The entire variable domain, with the rest obtained from reference TRBV19 and TRBJ2-5, is as follows: DGGITQSPKYLFRKEGQNVTLSCEQNLNHDAMYWYRQDPGQGLRLIYYSQIVNDFQKGDIAEGYSVSREKKESFPLTVTSAQKNPTAFYLCASSIWQDPTQYFGPGTRLLVL.

This chain uses TRBV4-1 with TRBJ2-7; no clear D. The length of the CDR3 is 16 residues. The germline V gene encodes CDR1 MGHRA and CDR2 YSYEKL. V was pared by 3 bases and J by 3 bases, with 18 bases between. Here the CDR3 DNA reads TGCGCCAGCAGCCACGGAACAGCAACGACCTACTACGAGCAGTACTTC. Encoded protein: CASSHGTATTYYEQYF.

The sample holds a few counts of this clone. The chain joins TRBV19 to TRBJ2-3, with TRBD2 identical over 9 bases. Germline V gives CDR1 LNHDA, CDR2 SQIVND (reference sequence). Unmatched junction bases numbered 1, after V lost 5 bases and J lost 1 base. There are 14 residues in the CDR3. CDR3 sequence: CASSLAGGTDTQYF. CDR3 DNA sequence: TGTGCCAGTAGTTTAGCGGGAGGCACAGATACGCAGTATTTT.

The chain combines TRBV30 with TRBJ2-1, with 8 bases matching TRBD2. Trimming took 1 base from V and 10 from J; bases not matched to a gene: 3. The germline gives CDR1 GTSNPN, CDR2 SVGIG (reference sequence). The CDR3 has 12 residues. The CDR3 region has the DNA TGTGCCTGGAGTGACATAGCGGGAGAGCAGTTCTTC. Its protein product is CAWSDIAGEQFF. Together with reference TRBV30 and TRBJ2-1, the CDR3 gives the full variable domain: SQTIHQWPATLVQPVGSPLSLECTVEGTSNPNLYWYRQAAGRGLQLLFYSVGIGQISSEVPQNLSASRPQDRQFILSSKKLLLSDSGFYLCAWSDIAGEQFFGPGTRLTVL.

Here the CDR3 DNA reads TGTGCCAGCAGGAGAAACAGGAACACTGAAGCTTTCTTT. As protein: CASRRNRNTEAFF. The chain joins TRBV28 to TRBJ1-1; D is unresolved. CDR1 is MDHEN and CDR2 is SYDVKM in the germline V gene. The V end lost 6 bases, the J end lost 1 base, and 9 bases lay between the germline ends. CDR3 length: 13 amino acids.

The chain carries TRBV6-5 and TRBJ1-1; D unresolved. CDR3 length: 14 residues. V was shortened by 5 bases and J by 0 bases, with 10 bases between the two germline ends. The germline CDR1 and CDR2 sequences are MNHEY and SVGAGI. CDR3 residues: CASSAGLLNTEAFF. In DNA form, the CDR3 reads TGTGCCAGCAGTGCTGGACTGTTGAACACTGAAGCTTTCTTT.

The chain links TRBV19 to TRBJ2-1; D is ambiguous. Germline values: CDR1 LNHDA, CDR2 SQIVND (reference sequence). With 2 bases removed from V and 1 base from J, the gap between germline ends came to 6 bases. The CDR3 contains 14 residues. For the CDR3, the DNA is TGTGCCAGTAGTATATCCCTGTCCTACAATGAGCAGTTCTTC. Amino acids: CASSISLSYNEQFF. The full variable domain, rest sourced from reference TRBV19 and TRBJ2-1, is DGGITQSPKYLFRKEGQNVTLSCEQNLNHDAMYWYRQDPGQGLRLIYYSQIVNDFQKGDIAEGYSVSREKKESFPLTVTSAQKNPTAFYLCASSISLSYNEQFFGPGTRLTVL.

The table lists this clone with a few counts. The chain is built from TRBV7-9 and TRBJ2-7; D is possibly TRBD1 (6 bases). Trimming took 4 bases from V and 0 from J, leaving 13 bases between them. This CDR3 region has 15 residues. CDR1 and CDR2 (germline): SEHNR, FQNEAQ (reference sequence). CDR3 sequence: CASSSLRGSSYEQYF. The CDR3 DNA reads as TGTGCCAGCAGCTCGCTCAGGGGTAGCTCCTACGAGCAGTACTTC.

This chain links TRBV4-3 with TRBJ2-7; a possible D gene is TRBD1 (6 bases). The germline V gene has CDR1 LGHNA and CDR2 YSLEER. The V and J ends lost 1 base and 2 bases respectively, with 9 bases between them. This CDR3 is 14 amino acids long. CDR3 sequence (DNA): TGCGCCAGCAGCCAAGGCGAGGGGGCCTACGAGCAGTACTTC. This gives the protein CASSQGEGAYEQYF.

This clone was seen a few times. The genes are TRBV29-1 and TRBJ2-2; 7 bases map to TRBD1. With 6 bases clipped from V and 8 bases from J, the junction kept 12 bases outside the gene matches. The length of the CDR3 is 14 residues. Germline V gene sequence: CDR1 SQVTM, CDR2 ANQGSEA. The DNA for the CDR3 is TGCAGCGTAGCCGGACAGGTTGGGTCTGGGGAGCTGTTTTTT. Its translation: CSVAGQVGSGELFF.

The gene calls are TRBV9 and TRBJ1-1; no definite D call. CDR3 length equals 14 residues. Germline lookup yields CDR1 SGDLS and CDR2 YYNGEE. The V gene lost 0 bases and the J gene lost 0 bases, with 6 bases spanning the gap. This CDR3 is CASSVGELNTEAFF. The DNA for the CDR3 is TGTGCCAGCAGCGTAGGGGAGCTGAACACTGAAGCTTTCTTT. Drawing the rest from reference TRBV9 and TRBJ1-1, the complete variable domain is DSGVTQTPKHLITATGQRVTLRCSPRSGDLSVYWYQQSLDQGLQFLIQYYNGEERAKGNILERFSAQQFPDLHSELNLSSLELGDSALYFCASSVGELNTEAFFGQGTRLTVV.

The chain combines TRBV4-3 with TRBJ2-7, with a tentative D call TRBD1 (6 bases). This CDR3 is built from 15 residues. Looked up from germline, CDR1 is LGHNA and CDR2 is YSLEER. Trimming stripped 4 bases from V and 3 bases from J, with 16 bases between. CDR3 amino acids: CASSPTEVGGYEQYF. DNA for the CDR3: TGCGCCAGCAGCCCCACGGAGGTAGGGGGCTACGAGCAGTACTTC.

The J gene is TRBJ1-1, the V gene TRBV7-6; TRBD1 matches 7 bases. Germline-derived CDR1 and CDR2 are SGHVS and FNYEAQ. J was trimmed by 0 bases and V by 5 bases; bases with no gene match: 6. There are 15 residues in the CDR3. CDR3 in amino acids: CASSQNRGLNTEAFF. CDR3 nucleotides: TGTGCCAGCAGCCAAAACAGGGGACTGAACACTGAAGCTTTCTTT.

The table lists this clone with a few counts. V is TRBV28 and J is TRBJ2-4; no definite D call. The CDR3 consists of 15 residues. V was cut by 3 bases and J by 1 base, with 10 bases left in between. Looked up from germline, CDR1 is MDHEN and CDR2 is SYDVKM. CDR3 region: CASSLWIEAKNIQYF. The CDR3 bases are TGTGCCAGCAGTTTGTGGATAGAGGCCAAAAACATTCAGTACTTC.

The V call is TRBV7-9, the J call TRBJ2-7; D might be TRBD2 (5 bases). The germline V gene encodes CDR1 SEHNR and CDR2 FQNEAQ (reference sequence). V was trimmed by 3 bases and J by 2 bases, leaving 11 bases between them. The CDR3 runs to 14 residues. DNA for the CDR3: TGTGCCAGCAGCTTTTTCGGAGGAGCCTACGAGCAGTACTTC. The encoded protein is CASSFFGGAYEQYF.

This clone showed up just a few times. The chain carries TRBV29-1 and TRBJ2-3; 11 positions match TRBD2. The J segment lost 4 bases and the V segment lost 5 bases, leaving 8 bases of the junction unmatched. The CDR3 totals 15 residues. The V gene's germline CDR1 is SQVTM and CDR2 ANQGSEA. The CDR3 reads CSVQTSGTFADTQYF. The CDR3 DNA reads as TGCAGCGTTCAGACTAGCGGGACGTTCGCAGATACGCAGTATTTT.

The chain carries TRBV7-9 and TRBJ2-1, with D possibly matching TRBD2 (7 bases). Germline V gene sequence: CDR1 SEHNR, CDR2 FQNEAQ (reference sequence). V lost 5 bases, J lost 2 bases, and 16 bases lay in between. The CDR3 covers 16 residues. CDR3 sequence reads: CASSVEPGGTYNEQFF. The DNA for the CDR3 is TGTGCCAGCAGCGTAGAACCGGGGGGCACCTACAATGAGCAGTTCTTC. The whole variable domain, filled in from reference TRBV7-9 and TRBJ2-1, reads DTGVSQNPRHKITKRGQNVTFRCDPISEHNRLYWYRQTLGQGPEFLTYFQNEAQLEKSRLLSDRFSAERPKGSFSTLEIQRTEQGDSAMYLCASSVEPGGTYNEQFFGPGTRLTVL.

The V and J genes are TRBV30 and TRBJ1-2; the D is unclear. This CDR3 is built from 12 residues. V was shortened by 0 bases and J by 8 bases, with 10 bases between the two germline ends. Germline V gene sequence: CDR1 GTSNPN, CDR2 SVGIG (reference sequence). The DNA of the CDR3 is TGTGCCTGGAGTGTATTGTGGGAAGGCTACACCTTC. Its protein is CAWSVLWEGYTF. Supplemented by reference TRBV30 and TRBJ1-2, the full variable domain reads SQTIHQWPATLVQPVGSPLSLECTVEGTSNPNLYWYRQAAGRGLQLLFYSVGIGQISSEVPQNLSASRPQDRQFILSSKKLLLSDSGFYLCAWSVLWEGYTFGSGTRLTVV.

This clone was counted between two and nine times. V usage is TRBV7-9 and J usage is TRBJ2-5; no definite D call. V shed 3 bases and J shed 4 bases, with 3 bases lying between them. CDR1 is SEHNR, CDR2 FQNEAQ, per germline (reference sequence). CDR3 length equals 11 residues. CDR3 protein: CASSFGETQYF. The CDR3 DNA is TGTGCCAGCAGCTTCGGAGAGACCCAGTACTTC.

The table lists this clone with a few counts. The CDR3 here is CASSTLGNEQFF. In DNA form, the CDR3 reads TGTGCCAGCAGTACACTAGGCAATGAGCAGTTCTTC. V and J are TRBV6-6 and TRBJ2-1, with D possibly being TRBD2 (5 bases). Trimming removed 5 bases at V and 6 bases at J, with 8 bases between. CDR1 and CDR2 from the germline V gene are MNHNY and SVGAGI (reference sequence). This CDR3 spans 12 amino acids.

This clone was seen a few times. The gene calls are TRBV7-9 and TRBJ2-1, with D possibly being TRBD1 or TRBD2 (6 bases each). The CDR3 spans 12 residues. Germline V lookup: CDR1 SEHNR, CDR2 FQNEAQ (reference sequence). V lost 7 bases and J 9 bases, leaving 13 bases between the germline ends. This CDR3 reads CASTYGGFEQFF. The CDR3 DNA follows: TGTGCCAGCACCTACGGGGGCTTTGAGCAGTTCTTC. Full variable domain (remainder filled in from reference TRBV7-9 and TRBJ2-1): DTGVSQNPRHKITKRGQNVTFRCDPISEHNRLYWYRQTLGQGPEFLTYFQNEAQLEKSRLLSDRFSAERPKGSFSTLEIQRTEQGDSAMYLCASTYGGFEQFFGPGTRLTVL.

The gene calls are TRBV29-1 and TRBJ2-2; 11 bases agree with TRBD2. The CDR3 loop spans 16 amino acids. The ends lost 4 bases at V and 6 bases at J; junction bases unmatched: 10. Germline CDR1 reads SQVTM; CDR2 reads ANQGSEA. CDR3 loop: CSVGGSGRAEPGELFF. The CDR3 coding sequence is TGCAGCGTTGGGGGTAGCGGGAGGGCCGAACCCGGGGAGCTGTTTTTT.

The V gene is TRBV2, the J gene TRBJ2-5; D is uncertain. The CDR3 runs to 9 residues. Germline lookup yields CDR1 SNHLY and CDR2 FYNNEI. For the CDR3, the DNA is TGTCCTTTCCAAGAGACCCAGTACTTC. It is translated as CPFQETQYF.

In this sample, this clone turned up a few times. The V call is TRBV9, the J call TRBJ2-2; a weak D match, TRBD2 (5 bases). The germline CDR1 and CDR2 sequences are SGDLS and YYNGEE. The CDR3 sequence is 13 residues long. Trimming took off 6 bases at V and 5 bases at J, with 11 bases between the two ends. Written as DNA, the CDR3 is TGTGCCAGCAAAGCAGGAGGAACCGGGGAGCTGTTTTTT. This translates into CASKAGGTGELFF.

This clone turned up a few times. This chain connects TRBV7-2 to TRBJ2-3; perhaps D is TRBD1 or TRBD2 (5 bases each). The length of the CDR3 is 15 residues. Germline assignment: CDR1 SGHTA and CDR2 FQGNSA. Trimming stripped 8 bases from V and 1 base from J, with 16 bases between. CDR3 sequence reads: CASLPGREGTDTQYF. DNA for the CDR3: TGTGCCAGCCTGCCGGGACGGGAAGGCACAGATACGCAGTATTTT.

This clone was detected a few times. This chain connects TRBV11-2 to TRBJ2-1; D is possibly TRBD2 (5 bases). V was clipped by 1 base and J by 5 bases, with 15 bases between them. This CDR3 has 16 amino acids. Germline lookup yields CDR1 SGHAT and CDR2 FQNNGV. As DNA, the CDR3 is TGTGCCAGCAGCTTAGGTCCAGCTAGCCCGGACAATGAGCAGTTCTTC. This translates into CASSLGPASPDNEQFF.